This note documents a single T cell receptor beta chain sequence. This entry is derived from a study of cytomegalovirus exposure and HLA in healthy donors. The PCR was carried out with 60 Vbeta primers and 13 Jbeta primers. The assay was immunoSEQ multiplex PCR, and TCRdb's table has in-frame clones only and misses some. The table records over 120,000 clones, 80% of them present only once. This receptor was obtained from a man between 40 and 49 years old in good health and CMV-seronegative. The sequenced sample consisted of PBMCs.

The CDR3 is CASSQGDRGGSYEQYF. In DNA, the CDR3 is TGTGCCAGCAGCCAAGGTGACAGGGGGGGGTCCTACGAGCAGTACTTC. The chain recombines TRBV4-2 with TRBJ2-7, with 9 bases fitting TRBD1. V was pared by 1 base and J by 1 base, with 5 bases of the junction left unmatched. CDR3 size: 16 residues. The germline V gene has CDR1 LGHNA and CDR2 YNFKEQ.